This T cell receptor beta chain is drawn from a study of graft-versus-host responses after intestinal transplantation. Study at large: Recipients received multivisceral, liver-intestinal, or isolated intestinal transplants. Anti-thymocyte globulin induction was given to all recipients, followed by tacrolimus and steroids for 2 to 3 years. Whole-study findings and limits: Allografts of patients with graft-donor T cell macrochimerism showed high graft-versus-host to host-versus-graft clone ratios.

Germline CDR1 is LNHNV and CDR2 is YYDKDF (reference sequence). CDR3 length equals 16 residues. V trimming: 5 bases; J trimming: 8 bases; junction bases outside the gene matches: 9. Measured with immunoSEQ multiplex PCR; TCRdb has only the in-frame clones, and not every one. The repertoire holds more than 20,000 clones, with approximately 83% as singletons. Turning to this clone: What it binds is not known.

This sample comprised PBMCs, obtained approximately 450 days after intestinal transplant. The chain employs TRBV15 and TRBJ2-2, with 12 bases matching TRBD2. This TCR came from a human patient who received an intestinal transplant, so some T cells may come from the graft donor. The CDR3 DNA follows: TGTGCCACCAGCTTTCGACTAGCGGGAGAGGTTGGGGAGCTGTTTTTT. It translates to CATSFRLAGEVGELFF.